The 5 T cell receptor beta chains in this list originate from one sample, sequenced in a study of early T cells in non-severe SARS-CoV-2 infection. TCRdb fed the 5' RACE reads into MiXCR, producing one record per CDR3 protein. The sample lists approximately 69,000 distinct CDR3 sequences; approximately 12% were seen once. Material for sequencing was whole blood. The receptors here all came from an adult who was a healthcare worker with PCR-confirmed SARS-CoV-2 infection or an uninfected control (not recorded which).

This clonotype has only a few counts. The chain combines TRBV12-3 or TRBV12-4 with TRBJ2-4; D ambiguous. The CDR3 has 13 residues. V was pared by 4 bases and J by 4 bases, with 8 bases between. The CDR3 loop is CASSSEKKNIQYF. The CDR3 DNA follows: TGTGCCAGCAGTTCTGAAAAGAAAAACATTCAGTACTTC.

This clonotype was recorded a few times. V and J are TRBV5-1 and TRBJ1-2; 8 bases line up with TRBD1. CDR1 and CDR2 from the germline V gene are SGHRS and YFSETQ. Trimming at V came to 4 bases and at J to 4 bases, leaving 9 bases not matched to a gene. This CDR3 contains 15 residues. The CDR3 sequence is CASSPLDRGIYGYTF. For the CDR3, the DNA is TGCGCCAGCAGCCCGCTCGACAGGGGAATCTATGGCTACACCTTC.

This clonotype appeared many times. The V call is TRBV29-1, the J call TRBJ2-7, with TRBD1 as a possible D gene (6 bases). Germline lookup yields CDR1 SQVTM and CDR2 ANQGSEA. The ends were cut back, 4 bases at V and 4 bases at J, with 14 bases in the middle. This CDR3 contains 13 residues. CDR3 loop: CSVGPGEPYEQYF. DNA for the CDR3: TGCAGCGTTGGTCCAGGGGAGCCATACGAGCAGTACTTC.

The rearrangement links TRBV9 to TRBJ2-7, with D uncertain. Germline CDR1 reads SGDLS; CDR2 reads YYNGEE. V lost 4 bases and J 4 bases, leaving 18 bases between the germline ends. The CDR3 consists of 15 residues. This CDR3 reads CASSPGRLPLYEQYF. The CDR3 nucleotides are TGTGCCAGCAGCCCCGGACGATTACCCTTATACGAGCAGTACTTC.

V is TRBV9 and J is TRBJ2-1; TRBD2 matches at 14 bases. The trim removed 2 bases at V and 10 bases at J, leaving 5 bases unmatched. CDR1 is SGDLS, CDR2 YYNGEE, per germline. CDR3 length equals 15 residues. Here the CDR3 DNA reads TGTGCCAGCAGCGTGTCGACTAGCGGGAGGGGGGAGCAGTTCTTC. Translation: CASSVSTSGRGEQFF.